Reported below is one TCR beta chain. Library preparation (for TCRbeta) was performed with unique molecular identifiers. One entry per CDR3 protein results from TCRdb running MiXCR on the PCR reads. The sample includes some 590,000 distinct CDR3 sequences, over 9.5% of them seen just once. V dropped 0 bases and J dropped 0; count of bases not matched to a gene: 5. This CDR3 comprises 15 residues. CDR1 and CDR2 (germline): DFQATT, SNEGSKA (reference sequence). The data stem from a study of T-cell reconstitution after alpha-beta-depleted transplantation in children. The receptor was derived from a human donor who donated a stem cell graft to a child with acute myeloid leukemia. Sequenced here: PBMCs from the stem cell graft donor, sampled from the stem cell graft. V usage is TRBV20-1 and J usage is TRBJ2-7, with 7 nucleotides matching TRBD2. DNA for the CDR3: TGCAGTGCTAGAGATTCCAGCGGGGCCTCCTACGAGCAGTACTTC. Encoded protein: CSARDSSGASYEQYF.